Sequencing of this T cell receptor beta chain was carried out in a study of multiple sclerosis patients with progressive multifocal leukoencephalopathy. The germline V gene has CDR1 SGHKS and CDR2 YYEKEE (reference sequence). V dropped 1 base and J dropped 3 bases, with 11 bases sitting between them. The length of the CDR3 is 15 residues. Time point defined: about a year of natalizumab therapy. Only in-frame clones appear in the TCRdb table, and some are missing; sequencing was by immunoSEQ multiplex PCR. The data hold more than 20,000 clones, with approximately 90% observed a single time. The sequences come from PBMCs, collected from a patient treated with natalizumab. The sequence was collected from a man in his thirties or forties with multiple sclerosis. V and J are TRBV5-5 and TRBJ1-5, with D perhaps TRBD1 (5 bases). This CDR3 is CASSLRGNDNQPQHF. The CDR3 region has the DNA TGTGCCAGCAGCTTGCGGGGGAATGACAATCAGCCCCAGCATTTT.